Described below is a single TCR beta chain sequence and its context. This sample is drawn from a study of OX40 agonist ivuxolimab in advanced cancers. V was shortened by 0 bases and J by 7 bases, with 10 bases between the two germline ends. CDR1 and CDR2 (germline): SGHTA, FQGNSA. The CDR3 consists of 14 residues. Sampled blood was obtained at baseline, cycle 4 day 1, and cycle 7 day 1. Profiled with immunoSEQ multiplex PCR; TCRdb holds only in-frame clones, not every one. Of about 80,000 clones in the sample, 90% to 95% were seen once. Material: CD4+ or CD8+ T cells sorted from blood, obtained in a trial of the OX40 agonist ivuxolimab. The chain couples TRBV7-2 to TRBJ2-1; D is possibly TRBD2 (6 bases). The receptor was isolated from an adult with an advanced solid tumor such as melanoma, head and neck, liver or kidney cancer. CDR3 protein: CASSLAGGWNEQFF. DNA of the CDR3: TGTGCCAGCAGCTTAGCGGGAGGCTGGAATGAGCAGTTCTTC.